The 30 T cell receptor beta chains presented below share a single source sample, sequenced in a study of blood T cell repertoires in COVID-19. TCRdb's table, derived via immunoSEQ multiplex PCR, lists solely in-frame clones and lacks some. The sample shows a few hundred thousand clones, 80% to 90% of them seen only once. Sequenced input: peripheral blood. The receptors come from a woman in her sixties or seventies with COVID-19, enrolled during active disease.

This clone occurred once. In DNA, the CDR3 is TGTGCCAGCAGCCAAGAGGGGACAGGGGCTTGGAACACCATATATTTT. It specifies CASSQEGTGAWNTIYF. V usage is TRBV3-1 (or the pseudogene TRBV3-2) and J usage is TRBJ1-3, with TRBD1 matching over 10 bases. The CDR3 consists of 16 residues. Germline V gene data show CDR1 as LGHDT and CDR2 as YNNKEL (reference sequence). V gave up 0 bases and J gave up 7 bases; unmatched junction bases: 6.

The V and J genes are TRBV4-1 and TRBJ1-1; TRBD1 matches 9 bases. Germline V gene lookup returns CDR1 MGHRA and CDR2 YSYEKL. The length of the CDR3 is 15 residues. The trim removed 6 bases at V and 2 bases at J, leaving 7 bases unmatched. This CDR3 reads CASRQDRGANTEAFF. The CDR3 DNA is TGCGCCAGCAGACAGGACAGGGGAGCCAACACTGAAGCTTTCTTT.

J is TRBJ2-5 and V is TRBV19; 10 bases fit TRBD2. The CDR3 extends over 16 amino acids. V shed 3 bases and J 5 bases; nucleotides not matched to a gene: 9. Germline V gene lookup returns CDR1 LNHDA and CDR2 SQIVND (reference sequence). The DNA of the CDR3 is TGTGCCAGTAGTATGTCTAGCGGGAGTGTGGAGGAGACCCAGTACTTC. Protein: CASSMSSGSVEETQYF. Full variable domain (missing parts from reference TRBV19 and TRBJ2-5): DGGITQSPKYLFRKEGQNVTLSCEQNLNHDAMYWYRQDPGQGLRLIYYSQIVNDFQKGDIAEGYSVSREKKESFPLTVTSAQKNPTAFYLCASSMSSGSVEETQYFGPGTRLLVL.

The chain uses TRBV18 and TRBJ1-1, with 7 bases matching TRBD1. With V trimmed by 1 base and J by 4 bases, 3 bases remained unmatched. Germline V gives CDR1 KGHSH, CDR2 LQKENI. This CDR3 region has 14 residues. CDR3 protein: CASSPRTGSTEAFF. The CDR3 region has the DNA TGTGCCAGCTCACCACGGACAGGAAGCACTGAAGCTTTCTTT.

The chain combines TRBV18 with TRBJ1-5, with 8 nucleotides matching TRBD1. The J segment lost 6 bases and the V segment lost 2 bases, leaving 3 bases of the junction unmatched. The CDR3 spans 14 residues. Per the germline V gene, CDR1 is KGHSH and CDR2 is LQKENI. The CDR3, as DNA: TGTGCCAGCTCACCATCAGGGGGCCGTCAGCCCCAGCATTTT. Its translation: CASSPSGGRQPQHF.

This chain connects TRBV11-3 to TRBJ1-4; TRBD1 agrees at 8 bases. Germline trimming cut 0 bases from V and 8 bases from J; bases unmatched to any gene: 14. CDR1 is SGHNT and CDR2 is YENEEA in the germline V gene. The CDR3 sequence is 18 residues long. CDR3 bases: TGTGCCAGCAGCTTAGAAGACCGGGACAGGCATGGAGGAGAAAAACTGTTTTTT. Its translation is CASSLEDRDRHGGEKLFF.

This clone showed up just once. V gene TRBV10-3 combines with J gene TRBJ2-1; the match to TRBD2 covers 11 bases. After removal of 6 bases from V and 4 bases from J, the junction contained 5 bases not matched to a gene. The CDR3 contains 15 residues. The germline CDR1 and CDR2 sequences are ENHRY and SYGVKD. The CDR3 is CAIRVAGGNYNEQFF. The CDR3 nucleotides read TGTGCCATCAGGGTAGCGGGAGGGAATTACAATGAGCAGTTCTTC.

V is TRBV6-1 and J is TRBJ2-3; TRBD2 matches 10 bases. The CDR3 runs 16 residues. The ends lost 6 bases at V and 0 bases at J; junction bases unmatched: 6. Germline V lookup: CDR1 MNHNS, CDR2 SASEGT. In nucleotides, the CDR3 is TGTGCCAGCAGAGAACTAGCGGGGATTAGCACAGATACGCAGTATTTT. Its protein is CASRELAGISTDTQYF.

The V and J genes are TRBV11-2 and TRBJ1-1; weak D call: TRBD1 (5 bases). Germline CDR1 is SGHAT and CDR2 is FQNNGV. The CDR3 is 12 amino acids. The ends were cut back, 2 bases at V and 6 bases at J, with 7 bases in the middle. The CDR3 is CASSLWGAEAFF. CDR3 nucleotide sequence: TGTGCCAGCAGCTTATGGGGGGCTGAAGCTTTCTTT.

This rearrangement joins TRBV15 to TRBJ2-2, with 10 bases fitting TRBD2. The J segment lost 5 bases and the V segment lost 0 bases, leaving 3 bases of the junction unmatched. This CDR3 has 16 amino acids. The V gene's germline CDR1 is LNHNV and CDR2 YYDKDF (reference sequence). This CDR3 is CATSRELAGLTGELFF. The CDR3, as DNA: TGTGCCACCAGCAGAGAACTAGCGGGACTAACCGGGGAGCTGTTTTTT.

The V gene is TRBV28, the J gene TRBJ1-2; 8 nucleotides line up with TRBD1. Germline V gives CDR1 MDHEN, CDR2 SYDVKM. The CDR3 is made up of 16 amino acids. Trimming removed 7 bases from V and 0 bases from J; junction bases left unmatched: 10. This CDR3 reads CASTRQGFRTNYGYTF. The CDR3, as DNA: TGTGCCAGCACGAGACAGGGGTTTCGGACTAACTATGGCTACACCTTC.

The chain carries TRBV19 and TRBJ2-1; 9 positions agree with TRBD2. Germline CDR1 is LNHDA and CDR2 is SQIVND (reference sequence). Trimming at V came to 4 bases and at J to 8 bases, leaving 6 bases not matched to a gene. The CDR3 consists of 14 residues. CDR3 DNA sequence: TGTGCCAGTAGTAGGCGGGAGGGATCGGATGAGCAGTTCTTC. Translation gives CASSRREGSDEQFF.

The chain carries TRBV5-6 and TRBJ1-2; possibly TRBD1 for D (6 bases). Germline assignment: CDR1 SGHDT and CDR2 YYEEEE. The CDR3 has 15 residues. V shed 1 base and J shed 0 bases, with 10 bases lying between them. This CDR3 reads CASSLSAGANYGYTF. The DNA for the CDR3 is TGTGCCAGCAGCTTGAGCGCAGGGGCTAACTATGGCTACACCTTC.

In DNA form, the CDR3 reads TGTGCCAGCAGTTTGAGGCAGAAGTACAATGAGCAGTTCTTC. Protein product: CASSLRQKYNEQFF. The V call is TRBV28, the J call TRBJ2-1; D uncertain. V lost 3 bases to trimming and J lost 4 bases, with 10 bases between them. Germline loops: CDR1 MDHEN, CDR2 SYDVKM. The CDR3 spans 14 residues.

The chain links TRBV19 to TRBJ2-7; 9 nucleotides agree with TRBD2. The CDR3 has 16 amino acids. Germline V CDR1 and CDR2: LNHDA, SQIVND (reference sequence). J was trimmed by 6 bases and V by 5 bases; bases with no gene match: 14. The CDR3 here is CASSVASGTSMREQYF. CDR3 DNA: TGTGCCAGTAGTGTAGCCTCCGGGACTAGCATGCGCGAGCAGTACTTC.

This chain joins TRBV28 and TRBJ1-4, with 7 positions matching TRBD1. Unmatched junction bases numbered 1, after V lost 5 bases and J lost 1 base. Germline loops: CDR1 MDHEN, CDR2 SYDVKM. CDR3 length equals 14 residues. CDR3 amino acids: CASSGTETNEKLFF. The CDR3 DNA is TGTGCCAGCAGTGGGACAGAAACTAATGAAAAACTGTTTTTT.

This clone was counted a single time. This sequence joins TRBV4-1 and TRBJ2-1, with D uncertain. CDR3 size: 16 residues. Germline values: CDR1 MGHRA, CDR2 YSYEKL. Between the trimmed V and J ends, which lost 1 base and 6 bases, there was a span of 16 bases. The CDR3 spells CASSQGPLSLGNEQFF. Here the CDR3 DNA reads TGCGCCAGCAGCCAAGGCCCCCTTAGCTTAGGCAATGAGCAGTTCTTC.

This clone came up a few times. This chain uses TRBV7-2 with TRBJ2-2; TRBD2 agrees at 8 bases. Trimming removed 1 base from V and 6 bases from J; junction bases left unmatched: 13. The CDR3 length is 18 residues. CDR1 is SGHTA and CDR2 is FQGNSA in the germline V gene. For the CDR3, the DNA is TGTGCCAGCAGCTTAGGGGGACCAAGCGGGAGTTACGCCGGGGAGCTGTTTTTT. Translating it yields CASSLGGPSGSYAGELFF.

The rearrangement links TRBV5-1 to TRBJ1-1, with D hard to call. This CDR3 has 15 residues. The V gene's germline CDR1 is SGHRS and CDR2 YFSETQ. Trimming cost V 4 bases and J 0 bases, with 13 bases left between them. Written as DNA, the CDR3 is TGCGCCAGCAGCATATCGGGAGAAATGAACACTGAAGCTTTCTTT. Residues: CASSISGEMNTEAFF.

V gene TRBV29-1 combines with J gene TRBJ2-5; 14 bases align to TRBD2. The germline V gene encodes CDR1 SQVTM and CDR2 ANQGSEA. Germline trimming cut 2 bases from V and 2 bases from J; bases unmatched to any gene: 4. The CDR3 spans 16 residues. In DNA, the CDR3 is TGCAGCGTTGAACTAGGGACTAGCGGGAGACAAGAGACCCAGTACTTC. The encoded protein is CSVELGTSGRQETQYF.

The chain carries TRBV19 and TRBJ1-3; 7 bases line up with TRBD1. The trim removed 6 bases at V and 0 bases at J, leaving 5 bases unmatched. CDR1 and CDR2 (germline): LNHDA, SQIVND (reference sequence). The CDR3 contains 15 residues. The CDR3, as DNA: TGTGCCAGTAGACCAGGGACAGTCTCTGGAAACACCATATATTTT. Translated, it gives CASRPGTVSGNTIYF. The full variable domain, rest sourced from reference TRBV19 and TRBJ1-3, is DGGITQSPKYLFRKEGQNVTLSCEQNLNHDAMYWYRQDPGQGLRLIYYSQIVNDFQKGDIAEGYSVSREKKESFPLTVTSAQKNPTAFYLCASRPGTVSGNTIYFGEGSWLTVV.

The chain uses TRBV16 and TRBJ1-3, with a possible D match to TRBD1 (6 bases). Germline V gene lookup returns CDR1 KGHSY and CDR2 FQNENV. The CDR3 covers 18 residues. V lost 3 bases and J 0 bases, leaving 18 bases between the germline ends. The CDR3 loop is CASSHARQAILSGNTIYF. The CDR3 DNA is TGTGCCAGCAGCCACGCTAGACAGGCGATCCTCTCTGGAAACACCATATATTTT. Filled out from reference TRBV16 and TRBJ1-3, the complete variable domain reads GEEVAQTPKHLVRGEGQKAKLYCAPIKGHSYVFWYQQVLKNEFKFLISFQNENVFDETGMPKERFSAKCLPNSPCSLEIQATKLEDSAVYFCASSHARQAILSGNTIYFGEGSWLTVV.

This clone was detected only once. Sequence at one end of the junction differs from germline and may be a read error. The V and J genes are TRBV7-7 and TRBJ2-1, with D possibly TRBD1 on 6 matching bases. The CDR3 runs to 15 residues. Germline V gene data show CDR1 as SSHAT and CDR2 as FNYEAQ (reference sequence). CDR3 sequence: CASSPDSTSYNEQFF. CDR3 sequence (DNA): TGTGCTAGCAGCCCGGACAGTACCTCCTACAATGAGCAGTTCTTC.

This chain links TRBV7-8 with TRBJ1-4; no reliable D call. This CDR3 has 15 residues. V shed 1 base and J shed 7 bases, with 13 bases lying between them. Germline CDR1 is SGHVS and CDR2 is FQNEAQ. This CDR3 reads CASSLVGGLAEKLFF. In DNA form, the CDR3 reads TGTGCCAGCAGCTTAGTCGGCGGGCTGGCTGAAAAACTGTTTTTT. The entire variable domain, with the rest obtained from reference TRBV7-8 and TRBJ1-4, is as follows: GAGVSQSPRYKVAKRGQDVALRCDPISGHVSLFWYQQALGQGPEFLTYFQNEAQLDKSGLPSDRFFAERPEGSVSTLKIQRTQQEDSAVYLCASSLVGGLAEKLFFGSGTQLSVL.

The chain employs TRBV18 and TRBJ1-4, with 10 bases fitting TRBD1. The germline gives CDR1 KGHSH, CDR2 LQKENI. The V and J ends lost 6 bases and 8 bases, in that order; junction bases with no gene match: 9. The CDR3 is 15 amino acids. Here the CDR3 DNA reads TGTGCCAGCTCCCTGACAGGGGGCGGATACGAAAAACTGTTTTTT. Residues: CASSLTGGGYEKLFF.

The chain combines TRBV28 with TRBJ1-4; 7 nucleotides align to TRBD1. Germline V gene lookup returns CDR1 MDHEN and CDR2 SYDVKM. CDR3 length equals 15 residues. Unmatched junction bases numbered 7, after V lost 5 bases and J lost 4 bases. CDR3 in amino acids: CASSPTGLGNEKLFF. In DNA, the CDR3 is TGTGCCAGCAGTCCGACAGGGCTCGGTAATGAAAAACTGTTTTTT.

The rearrangement joins TRBV6-5 to TRBJ1-6, with TRBD1 as a possible D gene (5 bases). This CDR3 is built from 13 residues. From germline, CDR1 is MNHEY and CDR2 SVGAGI. The CDR3 sequence: CAGTPIGFSPLHF. CDR3 bases: TGTGCAGGGACTCCCATCGGGTTTTCACCCCTCCACTTT.

The V gene is TRBV7-9, the J gene TRBJ2-2, with no clear D. Trimming shortened V by 3 bases and J by 0 bases, and 5 bases separated the two germline ends. This CDR3 is 14 amino acids long. Germline loops: CDR1 SEHNR, CDR2 FQNEAQ (reference sequence). The CDR3 sequence is CASSFTSNTGELFF. CDR3 DNA sequence: TGTGCCAGCAGCTTTACATCGAACACCGGGGAGCTGTTTTTT.

The gene calls are TRBV19 and TRBJ2-2, with 9 positions matching TRBD1. Germline CDR1 and CDR2: LNHDA and SQIVND (reference sequence). Germline trimming cut 7 bases from V and 3 bases from J; bases unmatched to any gene: 3. The CDR3 sequence is 14 residues long. The CDR3: CASTNRGHTGELFF. The CDR3, as DNA: TGTGCCAGTACGAACAGGGGGCACACCGGGGAGCTGTTTTTT.

The gene calls are TRBV7-2 and TRBJ2-1, with 12 bases lining up with TRBD2. V dropped 1 base and J dropped 8; count of bases not matched to a gene: 9. The CDR3 loop spans 17 amino acids. Germline V gene sequence: CDR1 SGHTA, CDR2 FQGNSA. CDR3 amino acids: CASSLGTSGEIGHEQFF. CDR3 sequence (DNA): TGTGCCAGCAGCTTAGGGACTAGCGGGGAGATCGGGCATGAGCAGTTCTTC.